These 22 T cell receptor beta chains share one sample of origin, sequenced in a study of immune heterogeneity within non-small cell lung tumors. For the TCR beta CDR3, multiplex PCR with 32 V and 13 J primers performed the amplification. TCRdb passed the multiplex PCR reads through MiXCR, listing each CDR3 protein once. The sample carries about 22,000 distinct CDR3 sequences, around 26% recorded once. As template, the study used bulk tumor genomic DNA at roughly 600 ng per sample. Biopsy collection occurred during surgery, with several far-apart biopsies per primary tumor. Patients with untreated, newly diagnosed non-small cell lung cancer underwent curative surgery. The sequencing sample was made of lung tumor tissue. The receptor set was obtained from a man aged 35-49 years with non-small cell lung cancer.

The sample holds many counts of this clonotype. The V gene is TRBV3-1, the J gene TRBJ1-6; D unresolved. V was pared by 0 bases and J by 6 bases, with 9 bases between. This CDR3 is 15 amino acids long. Germline loops: CDR1 LGHDT, CDR2 YNNKEL (reference sequence). This CDR3 is CASSQDGLTNSPLHF. The DNA of the CDR3 is TGTGCCAGCAGCCAAGATGGTCTGACTAATTCACCCCTCCACTTT. Full variable domain (outside the CDR3, taken from reference TRBV3-1 and TRBJ1-6): DTAVSQTPKYLVTQMGNDKSIKCEQNLGHDTMYWYKQDSKKFLKIMFSYNNKELIINETVPNRFSPKSPDKAHLNLHINSLELGDSAVYFCASSQDGLTNSPLHFGNGTRLTVT.

By sample share, this clonotype is medium-sized (0.01 to 0.1%). V is TRBV19 and J is TRBJ1-5, with D hard to call. Germline V CDR1 and CDR2: LNHDA, SQIVND (reference sequence). This CDR3 contains 15 residues. Trimming left V 2 bases short and J 7 bases short, with 15 bases between. The CDR3 reads CASSIQRTLGQPQHF. The CDR3 DNA sequence: TGTGCCAGTAGTATACAGAGAACCCTCGGGCAGCCCCAGCATTTT.

This clonotype was seen a few times. The rearrangement uses TRBV19 and TRBJ2-2; 13 bases are shared with TRBD2. This CDR3 has 17 amino acids. The J segment lost 8 bases and the V segment lost 5 bases, leaving 11 bases of the junction unmatched. Germline CDR1 LNHDA, CDR2 SQIVND (reference sequence). As DNA, the CDR3 is TGTGCCAGTAGTCCTCGGACTAGCGGGAGAGGGGGAGGGGAGCTGTTTTTT. The encoded protein is CASSPRTSGRGGGELFF.

The sample holds many counts of this clonotype. The rearrangement joins TRBV2 to TRBJ2-1; 9 nucleotides line up with TRBD1. After removal of 6 bases from V and 7 bases from J, the junction contained 7 bases not matched to a gene. The CDR3 consists of 14 residues. Germline-derived CDR1 and CDR2 are SNHLY and FYNNEI. CDR3 protein: CASRGQGTRNEQFF. Written as DNA, the CDR3 is TGTGCCAGCAGGGGACAGGGAACGCGAAATGAGCAGTTCTTC.

The chain is built from TRBV7-3 and TRBJ2-3; 10 positions match TRBD2. The CDR3 loop spans 15 amino acids. Unmatched junction bases numbered 4, after V lost 5 bases and J lost 2 bases. Looked up from germline, CDR1 is SGHTA and CDR2 is FQGTGA. CDR3 region: CASSRGTSVTDTQYF. The CDR3 DNA follows: TGTGCCAGCAGCCGAGGGACTAGCGTCACAGATACGCAGTATTTT.

The sample holds a few counts of this clonotype. The rearrangement uses TRBV6-1 and TRBJ1-1; D unresolved. The V end was cut by 6 bases, the J end by 0 bases, with 8 bases between. The germline gives CDR1 MNHNS, CDR2 SASEGT. This CDR3 region has 13 residues. CDR3 in DNA: TGTGCCAGCAGCCCCAAACTGAACACTGAAGCTTTCTTT. Its protein product is CASSPKLNTEAFF.

The table lists this clonotype with a few counts. This chain links TRBV6-1 with TRBJ2-5; 9 nucleotides align to TRBD1. CDR1 and CDR2 from the germline V gene are MNHNS and SASEGT. The CDR3 covers 14 residues. V trimming: 7 bases; J trimming: 6 bases; junction bases outside the gene matches: 9. The CDR3 sequence is CASTTGQGWKTQYF. CDR3 nucleotide sequence: TGTGCCAGCACTACCGGACAGGGGTGGAAGACCCAGTACTTC.

Regarding this clonotype: One base away lies a much larger clone, so this may be a sequencing read error. The genes are TRBV10-3 and TRBJ2-7, with a weak D call TRBD1 (6 bases). Germline loops: CDR1 ENHRY, CDR2 SYGVKD. The CDR3 runs 16 residues. V was pared by 4 bases and J by 0 bases, with 16 bases between. The CDR3: CAISAKSGASSYEQYF. The CDR3 DNA reads TGTGCCATCAGTGCAAAATCAGGGGCGAGCTCCTACGAGCAGTACTTC.

This clonotype is deemed medium-sized. The V and J genes are TRBV6-1 and TRBJ1-1, with 9 bases that match TRBD1. V dropped 5 bases and J dropped 1; count of bases not matched to a gene: 2. CDR1 and CDR2 (germline): MNHNS, SASEGT. The CDR3 is 14 amino acids. The CDR3 is CASSRQGGNTEAFF. As DNA, the CDR3 is TGTGCCAGCAGTAGACAGGGGGGGAACACTGAAGCTTTCTTT.

This sequence joins TRBV20-1 and TRBJ1-2; no firm D call. Trimming removed 0 bases from V and 4 bases from J, with 9 bases in between. The germline CDR1 and CDR2 sequences are DFQATT and SNEGSKA (reference sequence). This CDR3 has 13 amino acids. The CDR3 is CSAREEQTYGYTF. The CDR3 coding sequence is TGCAGTGCTAGAGAAGAACAGACCTATGGCTACACCTTC.

About this clonotype: Just one base apart from a much larger clone, this may be a read error. The J gene is TRBJ2-7, the V gene TRBV24-1; the D gene is possibly TRBD1 (5 bases). The ends were cut back, 6 bases at V and 7 bases at J, with 15 bases in the middle. Per germline, CDR1 KGHDR and CDR2 SFDVKD. The CDR3 runs 13 residues. The CDR3 DNA reads TGTGCCACCAGTAACTTAGGGGCGCGGGAGCAGTACTTC. Its protein is CATSNLGAREQYF.

This clonotype has a handful of counts. The rearrangement uses TRBV18 and TRBJ2-3; D not certain. This CDR3 has 13 residues. Trimming took 1 base from V and 4 from J, leaving 6 bases between them. From germline, CDR1 is KGHSH and CDR2 LQKENI. CDR3 nucleotide sequence: TGTGCCAGCTCACCACTACGTCCAGATACGCAGTATTTT. Its translation: CASSPLRPDTQYF. Full variable domain (remainder filled in from reference TRBV18 and TRBJ2-3): NAGVMQNPRHLVRRRGQEARLRCSPMKGHSHVYWYRQLPEEGLKFMVYLQKENIIDESGMPKERFSAEFPKEGPSILRIQQVVRGDSAAYFCASSPLRPDTQYFGPGTRLTVL.

This clonotype was seen only a few times. J is TRBJ2-5 and V is TRBV4-1, with 9 nucleotides matching TRBD1. Trimming took 0 bases from V and 5 from J; bases not matched to a gene: 7. The length of the CDR3 is 16 residues. Looked up from germline, CDR1 is MGHRA and CDR2 is YSYEKL. The CDR3 region is CASSQELGQGAETQYF. CDR3 nucleotides: TGCGCCAGCAGCCAAGAGTTGGGACAGGGTGCGGAGACCCAGTACTTC.

The chain links TRBV5-6 to TRBJ1-6, with 7 positions matching TRBD1. The length of the CDR3 is 14 residues. From germline, CDR1 is SGHDT and CDR2 YYEEEE. J gave up 7 bases and V 4 bases, and 5 bases lay outside the gene matches. CDR3 protein: CASSRRDRNSPLHF. The CDR3 bases are TGTGCCAGCAGCCGCCGGGACAGAAATTCACCCCTCCACTTT.

This clonotype was picked up many times. CDR3 amino acids: CASSYFGTGGEKLFF. The CDR3 nucleotides are TGTGCCAGCAGTTATTTCGGGACAGGTGGAGAAAAACTGTTTTTT. The chain links TRBV6-1 to TRBJ1-4; 8 bases match TRBD1. Germline CDR1 reads MNHNS; CDR2 reads SASEGT. Unmatched junction bases numbered 10, after V lost 5 bases and J lost 8 bases. The length of the CDR3 is 15 residues.

A word on this clonotype: This may be a read error, as it is one base from a much larger clone. Here the CDR3 reads CSAREGSSYNDQFF. CDR3 in DNA: TGCAGTGCTAGAGAAGGGAGCTCCTACAATGATCAGTTCTTC. V and J are TRBV20-1 and TRBJ2-1; the D gene is possibly TRBD2 (5 bases). Per germline, CDR1 DFQATT and CDR2 SNEGSKA (reference sequence). There are 14 residues in the CDR3.

This clonotype was seen repeatedly, ten times or more. This sequence joins TRBV6-2 or TRBV6-3 and TRBJ2-7, with TRBD1 as a possible D gene (5 bases). CDR1 and CDR2 (germline): MNHEY, SVGEGT. V lost 9 bases, J lost 7 bases, and 16 bases lay in between. The CDR3 covers 12 residues. CDR3 DNA: TGTGCCAGTGGTTTTGGGGCGGCGGAGCAGTACTTC. Translation: CASGFGAAEQYF.

The chain links TRBV6-2 or TRBV6-3 to TRBJ2-1, with TRBD2 identical over 7 bases. The junction had 18 bases not matched to a gene; V was cut back by 11 bases and J by 5 bases. This CDR3 has 16 amino acids. CDR1 MNHEY and CDR2 SVGEGT come from the germline V gene. The CDR3 DNA reads TGTGCCCGCACTGGGGGGTCCCCTGGGGGGGACAATGAGCAGTTCTTC. It is translated as CARTGGSPGGDNEQFF.

This clonotype was found many times. The rearrangement joins TRBV6-1 to TRBJ2-1; D unresolved. This CDR3 is built from 12 residues. Trimming cost V 5 bases and J 8 bases, with 10 bases left between them. CDR1 and CDR2 from the germline V gene are MNHNS and SASEGT. CDR3 sequence: CASSYPLDEQFF. The CDR3 DNA reads TGTGCCAGCAGTTACCCTTTGGATGAGCAGTTCTTC.

In its sample, this clonotype ranks as medium-sized (0.01 to 0.1%). The chain is built from TRBV6-1 and TRBJ2-3, with D possibly TRBD2 on 6 matching bases. V shed 6 bases and J shed 2 bases, with 18 bases lying between them. The CDR3 spans 16 residues. Germline-derived CDR1 and CDR2 are MNHNS and SASEGT. The CDR3 DNA reads TGTGCCAGCAGCCCTAGAGGAGCGGGCTCCACAGATACGCAGTATTTT. Its protein is CASSPRGAGSTDTQYF.

Regarding this clonotype: This sequence may be a read error, since a much larger clone differs from it by one base. This sequence joins TRBV6-2 or TRBV6-3 and TRBJ2-7, with TRBD2 matching over 8 bases. Germline-derived CDR1 and CDR2 are MNHEY and SVGEGT. CDR3 length equals 14 residues. CDR3 sequence reads: CASGYSAGDYEQYF. The CDR3 DNA follows: TGTGCCAGCGGTTACTCAGCGGGGGACTACGAGCAGTACTTC.

This clonotype was detected ten times or more. The J gene is TRBJ2-7, the V gene TRBV7-2, with unresolved D. Between the trimmed V and J ends, which lost 5 bases and 5 bases, there was a span of 10 bases. The CDR3 runs 12 residues. The germline gives CDR1 SGHTA, CDR2 FQGNSA. In DNA, the CDR3 is TGTGCCAGCAGCCCAAACTACAACGAGCAGTACTTC. Translating gives CASSPNYNEQYF.